This TCR beta chain was identified in a study of T cells in Graves' hyperthyroidism and ophthalmopathy. Stable hyperthyroidism: no ophthalmopathy progression over 18 months of follow-up. Participants, patients aged 18 to 65, had newly diagnosed hyperthyroidism with a duration under 2 months. Patients having uncontrolled infection, another autoimmune disease, pregnancy or lactation were not included. V was pared by 1 base and J by 5 bases, with 6 bases of the junction left unmatched. This CDR3 is built from 15 residues. In germline, CDR1 is LGHDT, CDR2 YNNKEL (reference sequence). RNA transcripts provided the source from which TCR beta CDR3 regions were amplified. During a first-round RT-PCR of the TCR CDR3, the HTBI primer set was used. TCRdb re-called the multiplex PCR reads through MiXCR, storing one row per CDR3 protein. This repertoire shows hundreds of thousands of distinct CDR3 sequences, approximately 15% found once; its top ten account for 32%.

This clonotype was observed a few times. V and J are TRBV3-1 and TRBJ2-3, with 7 bases identical to TRBD1. The sample taken for sequencing was blood. The origin of this receptor is a woman in her twenties or thirties with Graves' hyperthyroidism. The CDR3 reads CASSQGYRGGDTQYF. The DNA for the CDR3 is TGTGCCAGCAGCCAAGGTTACAGGGGTGGAGATACGCAGTATTTT.